This section outlines one TCR beta chain sequence together with its context. This record belongs to a study of blood T cells in healthy people across ages. Germline CDR1 reads MGHRA; CDR2 reads YSYEKL. V lost 3 bases and J lost 0, with 9 bases in between. The CDR3 sequence is 15 residues long. The second PCR ran about 7 to 12 cycles with a sample-barcoded 5' primer and J-beta primers. TCRdb independently ran MiXCR on the 5' RACE reads; one entry per CDR3 protein. The repertoire holds around 1,700,000 distinct CDR3 sequences, about 28% seen once, with 6.5% to 8.5% in the top ten. The sample consisted of blood. This chain links TRBV4-1 with TRBJ2-4, with D unclear. The receptor comes from a woman aged 25 to 45 in good health. CDR3 amino acids: CASSQTGIAKNIQYF. In DNA, the CDR3 is TGCGCCAGCAGCCAGACTGGGATAGCCAAAAACATTCAGTACTTC.